This T cell receptor beta chain originates from a study of graft-versus-host responses after intestinal transplantation. Study information: Recipients had multivisceral, liver-intestinal, or isolated intestinal transplants.

With regard to this clone: What it binds is unknown.

Study outcomes and limitations: Researchers found GvH clones in recipient marrow, and some showed up first in ileum or blood. Peak levels of circulating GvH clones tracked with early post-transplant HvG declines.

Measured with immunoSEQ multiplex PCR; TCRdb has only the in-frame clones, and not every one. The sample yields 90,000 to 130,000 clones, 85% to 95% seen once. The sample here was unstimulated CD8+ T cells sorted from spleen or lymph node cells, taken before transplant. The origin of this receptor is a human donor who was the organ donor for an intestinal transplant.

CDR3 DNA sequence: TGCGCCAGCAGCCAAGTAAAACTAGCGGACAATGAGCAGTTCTTC. Translated: CASSQVKLADNEQFF. The V and J genes are TRBV4-1 and TRBJ2-1; 8 nucleotides match TRBD2. J lost 5 bases, V lost 1 base, and 4 bases had no gene match. CDR3 length: 15 residues. Germline V CDR1 and CDR2: MGHRA, YSYEKL.